The rows below give T cell receptor beta chains drawn from one sample of a study of technical replicates of blood from several donors. Using immunoSEQ multiplex PCR, the repertoire was profiled, and TCRdb retains in-frame clones only, with some absent. The repertoire has about 95,000 clones, around 95% of them found once; the top ten carry about 0.37%. The sample comprised T cells isolated from PBMCs. Receptors originate from a human donor in good health. The CDR3 runs from the conserved cysteine through the conserved F or W. D genes are given only for firm matches. A clone size is listed for some rows: how often the clone was seen (once, few, many), or a class if it is expanded.

CDR3nt: TGTGCCAGCTTCAAGGGGTGGTCTGGGGCCAACGTCCTGACTTTC; CDR3aa: CASFKGWSGANVLTF; v_gene: TRBV28; abundance: -; d_gene: -; j_gene: TRBJ2-6
CDR3nt: TGTGCCAGCAGTTTAGTTGGGACAGACACCTACGAGCAGTACTTC; CDR3aa: CASSLVGTDTYEQYF; v_gene: TRBV27; abundance: -; d_gene: TRBD1; j_gene: TRBJ2-7
CDR3nt: TGTGCCAGCAGTGAGGCGGGTTTTCAAGAGACCCAGTACTTC; CDR3aa: CASSEAGFQETQYF; v_gene: TRBV2; abundance: -; d_gene: -; j_gene: TRBJ2-5
CDR3nt: TGTACCACCAGCAGCGGTACAGGGAAAAAACTGTTTTTT; CDR3aa: CTTSSGTGKKLFF; v_gene: TRBV15; abundance: once; d_gene: -; j_gene: TRBJ1-4
CDR3nt: TGTGCCAGCAGTAAGACACCGAATCAGCCCCAGCATTTT; CDR3aa: CASSKTPNQPQHF; v_gene: TRBV28; abundance: once; d_gene: -; j_gene: TRBJ1-5
CDR3nt: TGTGCCAGCAGTGTGCAGGGCCTGAACACTGAAGCTTTCTTT; CDR3aa: CASSVQGLNTEAFF; v_gene: TRBV25-1; abundance: -; d_gene: -; j_gene: TRBJ1-1
CDR3nt: TGTGCCAGTAGTATTGAGAGCTCCTACAATGAGCAGTTCTTC; CDR3aa: CASSIESSYNEQFF; v_gene: TRBV19; abundance: -; d_gene: -; j_gene: TRBJ2-1
CDR3nt: TGTGCCATCAGTTGGACAGGGGACGATACGCAGTATTTT; CDR3aa: CAISWTGDDTQYF; v_gene: TRBV10-3; abundance: -; d_gene: TRBD1; j_gene: TRBJ2-3
CDR3nt: TGTGCCAGCAGCCTACAAGGGGCTAATAGAAACGAGCAGTACTTC; CDR3aa: CASSLQGANRNEQYF; v_gene: TRBV7-9; abundance: -; d_gene: -; j_gene: TRBJ2-7
CDR3nt: TGTGCCAGCAGTTACGGGACAGGGAGGAACACTGAAGCTTTCTTT; CDR3aa: CASSYGTGRNTEAFF; v_gene: TRBV6-5; abundance: -; d_gene: TRBD1; j_gene: TRBJ1-1
CDR3nt: TGTGCCAGCAGCTTAGGGCTAGCGGGAGCCGAGCAGTACTTC; CDR3aa: CASSLGLAGAEQYF; v_gene: TRBV11-3; abundance: -; d_gene: TRBD2; j_gene: TRBJ2-7
CDR3nt: TGTGCCAGCAGTGAAAGAGGGCTTGGCACAGATACGCAGTATTTT; CDR3aa: CASSERGLGTDTQYF; v_gene: TRBV6-1; abundance: -; d_gene: -; j_gene: TRBJ2-3
CDR3nt: TGTGCCAGCAGCTTTTGGTCCCGAGGCACTGAAGCTTTCTTT; CDR3aa: CASSFWSRGTEAFF; v_gene: TRBV5-8; abundance: -; d_gene: -; j_gene: TRBJ1-1
CDR3nt: TGTGCCAGCGCGGTTTACTGGCGGGAGATTCCAGATACGCAGTATTTT; CDR3aa: CASAVYWREIPDTQYF; v_gene: TRBV27; abundance: -; d_gene: TRBD2; j_gene: TRBJ2-3
CDR3nt: TGTGCCAGCAGTTCCACAGGGTTGTTGGGAGATACGCAGTATTTT; CDR3aa: CASSSTGLLGDTQYF; v_gene: TRBV6-5; abundance: -; d_gene: -; j_gene: TRBJ2-3
CDR3nt: TGCGCCAGCAGCTTGGTGGGACAGAAGCAAGAGACCCAGTACTTC; CDR3aa: CASSLVGQKQETQYF; v_gene: TRBV5-1; abundance: -; d_gene: TRBD1; j_gene: TRBJ2-5
CDR3nt: TGTGCCAGCAGCGACGGCGGAGGCTATGGCACAGATACGCAGTATTTT; CDR3aa: CASSDGGGYGTDTQYF; v_gene: TRBV13; abundance: -; d_gene: -; j_gene: TRBJ2-3
CDR3nt: TGCGCCAGCAGCCAGGGGGCCGGGACTACTATATACGAGCAGTACTTC; CDR3aa: CASSQGAGTTIYEQYF; v_gene: TRBV4-3; abundance: -; d_gene: -; j_gene: TRBJ2-7
CDR3nt: TGTGCCATCAAACGGGACAGGCTCAATGAGCAGTTCTTC; CDR3aa: CAIKRDRLNEQFF; v_gene: TRBV10-3; abundance: -; d_gene: TRBD1; j_gene: TRBJ2-1
CDR3nt: TGTGCCAGCAGCCAAGTGGCGGGAGCGGCCGGGAATGAGCAGTTCTTC; CDR3aa: CASSQVAGAAGNEQFF; v_gene: TRBV14; abundance: -; d_gene: TRBD2; j_gene: TRBJ2-1
CDR3nt: TGTGCCAGCAGATTGCTTAGCGGGAGCTACGAGCAGTACTTC; CDR3aa: CASRLLSGSYEQYF; v_gene: TRBV27; abundance: -; d_gene: TRBD2; j_gene: TRBJ2-7
CDR3nt: TGTGCCAGCAGTATTATACAGGGAGCTGGCTACACCTTC; CDR3aa: CASSIIQGAGYTF; v_gene: TRBV6-1; abundance: -; d_gene: -; j_gene: TRBJ1-2
CDR3nt: TGCAGTGCTGCCGGGGGGGGTGAAGCTTTCTTT; CDR3aa: CSAAGGGEAFF; v_gene: TRBV20-1; abundance: -; d_gene: -; j_gene: TRBJ1-1
CDR3nt: TGTGCCAGCCTTAGACAGGGGGATGAGCAGTTCTTC; CDR3aa: CASLRQGDEQFF; v_gene: TRBV19; abundance: -; d_gene: TRBD1; j_gene: TRBJ2-1
CDR3nt: TGCGCCAGCAGCCAAGAATATCTTCGTCCGGAGACCCAGTACTTC; CDR3aa: CASSQEYLRPETQYF; v_gene: TRBV4-3; abundance: -; d_gene: -; j_gene: TRBJ2-5
CDR3nt: TGTGCCAGCATATTTGCCTACAATGAGCAGTTCTTC; CDR3aa: CASIFAYNEQFF; v_gene: TRBV2; abundance: -; d_gene: -; j_gene: TRBJ2-1
CDR3nt: TGCGCCAGCAAAACAGACCAAGAGACCCAGTACTTC; CDR3aa: CASKTDQETQYF; v_gene: TRBV5-1; abundance: once; d_gene: -; j_gene: TRBJ2-5
CDR3nt: TGTGCCAGCGGTCCGGGGACACATCAAAATGATGAGCAGTTCTTC; CDR3aa: CASGPGTHQNDEQFF; v_gene: TRBV6-1; abundance: -; d_gene: -; j_gene: TRBJ2-1
CDR3nt: TGTGCCAGTAGTATTCCAGGGGGAAACACTGAAGCTTTCTTT; CDR3aa: CASSIPGGNTEAFF; v_gene: TRBV19; abundance: -; d_gene: TRBD1; j_gene: TRBJ1-1
CDR3nt: TGTGCCAGCAGCTGGCCTAGCGGGATGAGCACAGATACGCAGTATTTT; CDR3aa: CASSWPSGMSTDTQYF; v_gene: TRBV5-8; abundance: -; d_gene: TRBD2; j_gene: TRBJ2-3
CDR3nt: TGTGCCAGCAGAGACTCTTCCTACAATGAGCAGTTCTTC; CDR3aa: CASRDSSYNEQFF; v_gene: TRBV6-1; abundance: -; d_gene: -; j_gene: TRBJ2-1
CDR3nt: TGTGCCAGCAGTCTAGACAGGTCGGGGAATCAGCCCCAGCATTTT; CDR3aa: CASSLDRSGNQPQHF; v_gene: TRBV2; abundance: few; d_gene: -; j_gene: TRBJ1-5
CDR3nt: TGTGCCAGCAGCCAAAGTAGCGGGGAAACAGATACGCAGTATTTT; CDR3aa: CASSQSSGETDTQYF; v_gene: TRBV4-2; abundance: -; d_gene: TRBD2; j_gene: TRBJ2-3
CDR3nt: TGTGCCAGCAGACTAGGTCTGGGACAGGGGAGATCAAATGAGCAGTTCTTC; CDR3aa: CASRLGLGQGRSNEQFF; v_gene: TRBV7-9; abundance: -; d_gene: TRBD1; j_gene: TRBJ2-1
CDR3nt: TGTGCCAGCAGTTACTCTTCTACCTACGAGCAGTACTTC; CDR3aa: CASSYSSTYEQYF; v_gene: TRBV6-6; abundance: -; d_gene: -; j_gene: TRBJ2-7
CDR3nt: TGTGCCAGTAGTAAGGAGCGGGGACCCACCTACGAGCAGTACTTC; CDR3aa: CASSKERGPTYEQYF; v_gene: TRBV19; abundance: once; d_gene: TRBD2; j_gene: TRBJ2-7
CDR3nt: TGTGCCATCAGTGAGGGGCGGGAGACGCACGAGCAGTACTTC; CDR3aa: CAISEGRETHEQYF; v_gene: TRBV10-3; abundance: -; d_gene: TRBD2; j_gene: TRBJ2-7
CDR3nt: TGTGCCAGCAGTACCCTAGGGGGACAATTGGTCTACGAGCAGTACTTC; CDR3aa: CASSTLGGQLVYEQYF; v_gene: TRBV27; abundance: -; d_gene: -; j_gene: TRBJ2-7
CDR3nt: TGTGCCAGCAGCTTAGGAGCGATAGTAAGCAATCAGCCCCAGCATTTT; CDR3aa: CASSLGAIVSNQPQHF; v_gene: TRBV7-9; abundance: -; d_gene: -; j_gene: TRBJ1-5
CDR3nt: TGTGCCAGCAGTGAATCCCGGGACAGGGCCCCTGAAGCTTTCTTT; CDR3aa: CASSESRDRAPEAFF; v_gene: TRBV2; abundance: -; d_gene: TRBD1; j_gene: TRBJ1-1
CDR3nt: TGTGCCAGCAGCCCTTACACCGGGGAGCTGTTTTTT; CDR3aa: CASSPYTGELFF; v_gene: TRBV9; abundance: -; d_gene: -; j_gene: TRBJ2-2
CDR3nt: TGTGCCAGCAGCTGGGGAGGGGGATACAATGAGCAGTTCTTC; CDR3aa: CASSWGGGYNEQFF; v_gene: TRBV7-6; abundance: -; d_gene: -; j_gene: TRBJ2-1
CDR3nt: TGTGCCAGCTCAAGCCCACTTCCAGGGCTAAGCGGGAGCTCCTACGAGCAGTACTTC; CDR3aa: CASSSPLPGLSGSSYEQYF; v_gene: TRBV18; abundance: -; d_gene: TRBD2; j_gene: TRBJ2-7
CDR3nt: TGTGCCAGCAGGGGGGACAGGTCCGTCTACGAGCAGTACTTC; CDR3aa: CASRGDRSVYEQYF; v_gene: TRBV6-5; abundance: -; d_gene: TRBD1; j_gene: TRBJ2-7
CDR3nt: TGTGCCAGCAGACCCGACGGGGGGAAGGGGGATACGCAGTATTTT; CDR3aa: CASRPDGGKGDTQYF; v_gene: TRBV9; abundance: -; d_gene: TRBD2; j_gene: TRBJ2-3